This T cell receptor (beta chain) was documented in a study of blood T cells in healthy people across ages. Findings and limits, study-wide: Higher diversity, along with more naive CD4+ cells, distinguished long-lived donors from aged donors.

The V and J ends lost 0 bases and 4 bases respectively, with 10 bases between them. CDR1 and CDR2 from the germline V gene are MGHRA and YSYEKL. The CDR3 length is 15 residues. PCR was performed a second time for roughly 7 to 12 cycles using a sample-barcoded 5' primer and a J-beta primer mix. TCRdb processed the 5' RACE reads anew with MiXCR; each CDR3 protein has one entry. This table holds about a million distinct CDR3 sequences, roughly 43% found once. On this clonotype itself: Its antigen remains unidentified.

The sequencing sample was made of blood. V is TRBV4-1 and J is TRBJ2-1, with D unresolved. The sequence came from a man aged 25-45 years in good health. CDR3 sequence (DNA): TGCGCCAGCAGCCAAGATTGGCCGGCGTACAATGAGCAGTTCTTC. Translating gives CASSQDWPAYNEQFF.